This record covers a single T cell receptor beta chain. Its antigen is unidentified. The treatment was: about 20 received Ad26.COV2.S at low or high dose, single or two shots; about 5 received placebo; per-sample allocation not given. Sampling was performed 63 days after the first vaccine or placebo injection. Sequencing used immunoSEQ multiplex PCR; TCRdb keeps in-frame clones, though not all of them. The sample contains about 320,000 clones, roughly 90% of which appear only once. The data belong to a study of Ad26.COV2.S vaccination and SARS-CoV-2 variants. The study, taken as a whole, reports: Spike-specific TCR breadth ran higher among vaccine recipients than placebo recipients.

This sequence was found in a person between 18 and 60 years old who received the Ad26.COV2.S COVID-19 vaccine or a placebo. This sample comprised peripheral blood, obtained in a trial of Ad26.COV2.S vaccine versus placebo.

The CDR3 region has the DNA TGTGCCAGCAGGCTGGGGGTCGACCATCAGCCCCAGCATTTT. Protein sequence: CASRLGVDHQPQHF. The chain links TRBV6-5 to TRBJ1-5, with D perhaps TRBD1 (5 bases). Trimming took off 6 bases at V and 5 bases at J, with 14 bases between the two ends. Germline CDR1 reads MNHEY; CDR2 reads SVGAGI. The CDR3 contains 14 residues.